This TCR beta chain originates from a study of cytomegalovirus exposure and HLA in healthy donors. Study-wide findings and caveats: In a later analysis, HLA-C alleles had the fewest associated TCRs, DRB1 alleles the most.

Points on this clone: Its cognate antigen is unknown.

Researchers ran the PCR with 60 Vbeta and 13 Jbeta primers. The data were produced by immunoSEQ multiplex PCR, yet TCRdb's version contains in-frame clones alone and is incomplete. This table has about 140,000 clones, more than 75% appearing once. The CDR3 is 15 amino acids. V was trimmed by 3 bases and J by 0 bases, leaving 10 bases between them. CDR1 LNHNV and CDR2 YYDKDF come from the germline V gene (reference sequence). The sequence derives from a man between 18 and 35 years old in good health and CMV-seropositive. The sample comprised PBMCs. The chain employs TRBV15 and TRBJ2-3; D is perhaps TRBD1 (5 bases). CDR3 region: CATSSTGASTDTQYF. The CDR3 DNA reads as TGTGCCACCAGCAGTACAGGAGCTAGCACAGATACGCAGTATTTT.